This T cell receptor beta chain appears in the sequencing data of a study of OX40 agonist ivuxolimab in advanced cancers. Study overall: In this cohort, patients received ivuxolimab, an agonistic anti-OX40 (CD134) antibody.

Sampling times: baseline, cycle 4 day 1, cycle 7 day 1. This CDR3 spans 15 amino acids. Germline loops: CDR1 SGHTA, CDR2 FQGTGA. V lost 2 bases to trimming and J lost 2 bases, with 10 bases between them. Produced via immunoSEQ multiplex PCR; TCRdb's table is partial and in-frame only. The profile shows 35,000 or so clones, roughly 78% of them singletons. The TCR sequence derives from an adult with an advanced solid tumor such as melanoma, head and neck, liver or kidney cancer. The material was CD4+ or CD8+ T cells sorted from blood, obtained in a trial of the OX40 agonist ivuxolimab. The chain employs TRBV7-3 and TRBJ2-1; D gene unclear. The CDR3 bases are TGTGCCAGCAGCTTAGAGCGATTTCCCTACAATGAGCAGTTCTTC. Amino acids: CASSLERFPYNEQFF.